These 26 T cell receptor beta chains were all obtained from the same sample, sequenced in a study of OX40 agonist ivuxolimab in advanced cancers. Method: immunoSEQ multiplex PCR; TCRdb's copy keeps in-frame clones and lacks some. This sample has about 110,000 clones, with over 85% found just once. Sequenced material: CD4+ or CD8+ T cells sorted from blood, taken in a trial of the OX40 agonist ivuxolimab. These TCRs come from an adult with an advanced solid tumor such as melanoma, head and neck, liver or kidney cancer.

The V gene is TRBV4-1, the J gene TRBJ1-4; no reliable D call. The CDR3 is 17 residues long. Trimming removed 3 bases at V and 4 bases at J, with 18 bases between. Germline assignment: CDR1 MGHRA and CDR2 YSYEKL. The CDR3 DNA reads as TGCGCCAGCAGCCATCCCTACGGGAGAGCCGTTAATGAAAAACTGTTTTTT. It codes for CASSHPYGRAVNEKLFF.

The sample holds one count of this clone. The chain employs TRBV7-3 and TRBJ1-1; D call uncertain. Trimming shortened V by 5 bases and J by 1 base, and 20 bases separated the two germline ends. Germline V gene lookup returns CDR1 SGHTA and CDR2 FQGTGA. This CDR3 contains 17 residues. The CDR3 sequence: CASSPFAQVRGNTEAFF. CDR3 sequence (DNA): TGTGCCAGCAGCCCCTTCGCCCAGGTGCGGGGGAACACTGAAGCTTTCTTT.

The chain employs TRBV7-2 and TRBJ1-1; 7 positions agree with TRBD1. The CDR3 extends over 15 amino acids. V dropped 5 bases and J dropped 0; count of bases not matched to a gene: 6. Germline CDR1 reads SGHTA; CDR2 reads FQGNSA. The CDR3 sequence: CASSGRGTVNTEAFF. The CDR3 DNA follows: TGTGCCAGCAGCGGCAGGGGGACAGTGAACACTGAAGCTTTCTTT.

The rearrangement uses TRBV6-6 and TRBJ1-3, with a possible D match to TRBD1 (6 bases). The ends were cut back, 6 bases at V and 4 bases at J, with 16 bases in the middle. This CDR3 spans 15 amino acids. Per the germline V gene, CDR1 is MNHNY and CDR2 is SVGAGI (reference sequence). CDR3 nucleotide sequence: TGTGCCAGCAGGTCCCCGGGGGCGCCCGGAAACACCATATATTTT. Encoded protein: CASRSPGAPGNTIYF.

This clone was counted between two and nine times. The CDR3 DNA follows: TGTGCCAGCAGCCGGAGACAGTTCTTGGGGGTAGAGACCCAGTACTTC. Translating it yields CASSRRQFLGVETQYF. The J gene is TRBJ2-5, the V gene TRBV5-4; perhaps D is TRBD1 or TRBD2 (5 bases each). V dropped 4 bases and J dropped 4 bases, with 20 bases sitting between them. The CDR3 consists of 16 residues. Germline loops: CDR1 SGHNT, CDR2 YYREEE (reference sequence). The whole variable domain, remainder taken from reference TRBV5-4 and TRBJ2-5, is ETGVTQSPTHLIKTRGQQVTLRCSSQSGHNTVSWYQQALGQGPQFIFQYYREEENGRGNFPPRFSGLQFPNYSSELNVNALELDDSALYLCASSRRQFLGVETQYFGPGTRLLVL.

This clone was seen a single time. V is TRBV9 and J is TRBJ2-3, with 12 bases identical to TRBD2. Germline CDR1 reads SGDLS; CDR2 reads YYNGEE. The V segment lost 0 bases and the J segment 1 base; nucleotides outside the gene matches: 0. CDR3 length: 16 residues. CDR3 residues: CASSVGTSGGTDTQYF. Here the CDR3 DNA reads TGTGCCAGCAGCGTAGGGACTAGCGGGGGCACAGATACGCAGTATTTT.

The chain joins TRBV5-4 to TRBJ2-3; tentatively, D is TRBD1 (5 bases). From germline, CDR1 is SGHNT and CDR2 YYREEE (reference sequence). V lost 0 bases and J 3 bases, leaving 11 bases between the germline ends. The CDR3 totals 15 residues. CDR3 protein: CASSLEVAGTDTQYF. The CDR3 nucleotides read TGTGCCAGCAGCTTGGAAGTAGCAGGGACAGATACGCAGTATTTT.

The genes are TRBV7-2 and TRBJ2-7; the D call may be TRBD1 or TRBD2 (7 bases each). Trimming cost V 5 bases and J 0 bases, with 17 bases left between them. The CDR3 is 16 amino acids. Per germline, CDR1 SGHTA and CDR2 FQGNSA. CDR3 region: CASSPRRGGTSYEQYF. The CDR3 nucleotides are TGTGCCAGCAGCCCACGCAGGGGGGGGACCTCCTACGAGCAGTACTTC.

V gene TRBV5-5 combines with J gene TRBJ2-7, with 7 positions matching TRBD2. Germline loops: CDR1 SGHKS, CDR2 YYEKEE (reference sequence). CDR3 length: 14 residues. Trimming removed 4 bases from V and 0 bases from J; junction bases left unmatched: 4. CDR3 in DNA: TGTGCCAGCAGCAGCGGGACGCTCTCCTACGAGCAGTACTTC. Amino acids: CASSSGTLSYEQYF.

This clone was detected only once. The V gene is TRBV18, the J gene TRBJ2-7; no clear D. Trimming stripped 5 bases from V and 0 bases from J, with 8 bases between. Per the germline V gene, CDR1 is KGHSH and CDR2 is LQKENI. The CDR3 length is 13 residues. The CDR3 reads CASSVQSSYEQYF. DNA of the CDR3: TGTGCCAGCTCAGTCCAGAGCTCCTACGAGCAGTACTTC. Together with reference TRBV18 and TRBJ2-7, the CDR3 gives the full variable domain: NAGVMQNPRHLVRRRGQEARLRCSPMKGHSHVYWYRQLPEEGLKFMVYLQKENIIDESGMPKERFSAEFPKEGPSILRIQQVVRGDSAAYFCASSVQSSYEQYFGPGTRLTVT.

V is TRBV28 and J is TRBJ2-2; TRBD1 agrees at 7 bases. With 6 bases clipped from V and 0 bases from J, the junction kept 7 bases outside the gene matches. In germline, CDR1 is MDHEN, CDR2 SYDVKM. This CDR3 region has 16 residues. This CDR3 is CASRPFGTANTGELFF. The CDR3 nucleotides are TGTGCCAGCAGGCCCTTTGGGACAGCGAACACCGGGGAGCTGTTTTTT.

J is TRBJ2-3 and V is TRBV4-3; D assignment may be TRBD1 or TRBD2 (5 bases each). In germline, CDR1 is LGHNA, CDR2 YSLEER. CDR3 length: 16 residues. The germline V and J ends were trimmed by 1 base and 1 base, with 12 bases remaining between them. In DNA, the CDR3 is TGCGCCAGCAGCCAAGCGCCGGGGACCCGCACAGATACGCAGTATTTT. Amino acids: CASSQAPGTRTDTQYF.

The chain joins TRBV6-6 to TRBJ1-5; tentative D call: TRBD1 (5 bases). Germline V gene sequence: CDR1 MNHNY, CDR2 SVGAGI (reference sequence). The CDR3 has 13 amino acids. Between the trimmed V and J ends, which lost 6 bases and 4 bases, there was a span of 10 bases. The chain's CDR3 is CASRGGRNQPQHF. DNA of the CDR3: TGTGCCAGCAGGGGGGGACGGAATCAGCCCCAGCATTTT.

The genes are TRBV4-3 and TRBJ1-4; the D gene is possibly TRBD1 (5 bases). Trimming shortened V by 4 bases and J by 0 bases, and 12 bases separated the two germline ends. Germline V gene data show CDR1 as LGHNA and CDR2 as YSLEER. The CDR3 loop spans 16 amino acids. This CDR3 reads CASSLDRLATNEKLFF. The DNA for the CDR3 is TGCGCCAGCAGCCTTGACAGATTAGCAACTAATGAAAAACTGTTTTTT.

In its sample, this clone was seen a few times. DNA for the CDR3: TGTGCCAGCTCACCACGACCCCCGACTAGATACACAGAAGAGACCCAGTACTTC. Amino acids: CASSPRPPTRYTEETQYF. The rearrangement joins TRBV18 to TRBJ2-5; D is perhaps TRBD2 (6 bases). Per germline, CDR1 KGHSH and CDR2 LQKENI. This CDR3 is built from 18 residues. V lost 1 base and J 3 bases, leaving 21 bases between the germline ends.

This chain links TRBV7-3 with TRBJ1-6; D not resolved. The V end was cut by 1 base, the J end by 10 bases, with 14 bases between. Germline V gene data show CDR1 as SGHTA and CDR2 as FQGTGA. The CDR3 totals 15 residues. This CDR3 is CASSLNGPELSPLHF. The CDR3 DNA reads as TGTGCCAGCAGCTTAAATGGGCCAGAATTATCACCCCTCCACTTT.

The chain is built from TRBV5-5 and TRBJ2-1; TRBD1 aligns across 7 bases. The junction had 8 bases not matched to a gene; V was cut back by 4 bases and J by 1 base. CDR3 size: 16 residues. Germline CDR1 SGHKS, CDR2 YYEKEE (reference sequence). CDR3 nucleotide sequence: TGTGCCAGCAGCGCCGGGACAGCTACTTCCTACAATGAGCAGTTCTTC. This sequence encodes CASSAGTATSYNEQFF.

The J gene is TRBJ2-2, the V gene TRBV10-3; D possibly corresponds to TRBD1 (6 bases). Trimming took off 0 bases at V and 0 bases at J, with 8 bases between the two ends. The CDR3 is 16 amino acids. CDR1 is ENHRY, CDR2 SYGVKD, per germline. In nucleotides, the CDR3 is TGTGCCATCAGTGAGTCCAGGGGAACGAACACCGGGGAGCTGTTTTTT. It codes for CAISESRGTNTGELFF.

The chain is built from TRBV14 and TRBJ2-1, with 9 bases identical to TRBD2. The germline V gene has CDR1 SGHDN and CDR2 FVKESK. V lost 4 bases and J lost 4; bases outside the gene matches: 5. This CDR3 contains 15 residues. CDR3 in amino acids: CASSPPGLAYNEQFF. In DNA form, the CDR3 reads TGTGCCAGCAGCCCCCCGGGACTAGCTTACAATGAGCAGTTCTTC.

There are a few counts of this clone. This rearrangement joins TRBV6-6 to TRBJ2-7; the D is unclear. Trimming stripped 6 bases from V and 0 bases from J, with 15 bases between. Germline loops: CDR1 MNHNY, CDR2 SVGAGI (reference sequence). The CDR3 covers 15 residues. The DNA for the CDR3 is TGTGCCAGCAGGATGTCAGGACGAAGCTCCTACGAGCAGTACTTC. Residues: CASRMSGRSSYEQYF.

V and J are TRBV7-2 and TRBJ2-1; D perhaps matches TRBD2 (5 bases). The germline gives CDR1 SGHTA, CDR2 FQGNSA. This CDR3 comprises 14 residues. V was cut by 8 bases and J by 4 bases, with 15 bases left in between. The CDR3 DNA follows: TGTGCCAGCGCCCCGGGGAAACCATACAATGAGCAGTTCTTC. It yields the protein CASAPGKPYNEQFF.

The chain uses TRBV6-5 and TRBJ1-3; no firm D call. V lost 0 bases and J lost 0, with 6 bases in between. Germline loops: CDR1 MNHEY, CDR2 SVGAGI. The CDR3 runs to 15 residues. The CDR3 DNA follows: TGTGCCAGCAGTTACTCGATGCGCTCTGGAAACACCATATATTTT. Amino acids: CASSYSMRSGNTIYF.

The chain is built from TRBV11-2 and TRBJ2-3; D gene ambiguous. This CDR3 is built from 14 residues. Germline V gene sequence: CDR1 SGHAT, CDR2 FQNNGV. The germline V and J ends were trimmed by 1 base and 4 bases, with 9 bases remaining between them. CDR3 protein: CASSLGTDADTQYF. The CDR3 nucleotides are TGTGCCAGCAGCTTAGGAACAGATGCAGATACGCAGTATTTT.

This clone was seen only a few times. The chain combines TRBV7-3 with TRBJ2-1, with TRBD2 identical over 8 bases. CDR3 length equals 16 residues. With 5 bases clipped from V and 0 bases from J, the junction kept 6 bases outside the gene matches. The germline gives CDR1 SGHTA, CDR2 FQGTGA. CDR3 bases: TGTGCCAGCAGCACCTCCGCGGGGGGCTCCTACAATGAGCAGTTCTTC. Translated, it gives CASSTSAGGSYNEQFF. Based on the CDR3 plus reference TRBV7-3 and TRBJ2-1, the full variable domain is GAGVSQTPSNKVTEKGKYVELRCDPISGHTALYWYRQSLGQGPEFLIYFQGTGAADDSGLPNDRFFAVRPEGSVSTLKIQRTERGDSAVYLCASSTSAGGSYNEQFFGPGTRLTVL.

The CDR3 spells CASSIRQGYEQYF. CDR3 DNA: TGTGCCAGTAGTATTAGGCAGGGCTACGAGCAGTACTTC. J is TRBJ2-7 and V is TRBV19, with a possible D match to TRBD1 (5 bases). CDR1 and CDR2 (germline): LNHDA, SQIVND (reference sequence). With 3 bases removed from V and 3 bases from J, the gap between germline ends came to 9 bases. The CDR3 length is 13 residues.

CDR3 in DNA: TGTGCCAGTAGTTCCTTACCGGGACAGGGGAATTTAGGCGAGCAGTACTTC. Protein: CASSSLPGQGNLGEQYF. J is TRBJ2-7 and V is TRBV19, with 10 nucleotides matching TRBD1. CDR1 is LNHDA and CDR2 is SQIVND in the germline V gene (reference sequence). Trimming at V came to 5 bases and at J to 6 bases, leaving 16 bases not matched to a gene. CDR3 size: 17 residues.